The table lists the clone carrying this T cell receptor beta chain with many counts. What was amplified from RNA transcripts were TCR beta CDR3 regions. The TCR CDR3 was amplified in a first-round RT-PCR using the HTBI primer set. TCRdb processed the multiplex PCR reads anew with MiXCR; each CDR3 protein has one entry. The table records 500,000 to 750,000 distinct CDR3 sequences, 14% of them present only once. This entry is derived from a study of T cells in Graves' hyperthyroidism and ophthalmopathy. The CDR3 covers 16 residues. V shed 4 bases and J 1 base; nucleotides not matched to a gene: 5. The germline CDR1 and CDR2 sequences are MDHEN and SYDVKM.

The sequence derives from a woman between 18 and 29 years old with Graves' ophthalmopathy. The chain is built from TRBV28 and TRBJ2-7; TRBD2 matches at 12 bases. Sample: blood. Written as DNA, the CDR3 is TGTGCCAGCAGTTCCGTACTAGCGGGAGGTTCCTACGAGCAGTACTTC. It translates to CASSSVLAGGSYEQYF.